These 13 T cell receptor beta chains originate from one sample sequenced in a study of blood T cell repertoires in COVID-19. The table came from immunoSEQ multiplex PCR; TCRdb's copy has only in-frame clones and leaves some out. In the table there are under 150,000 clones, around 87% of which are singletons. Specimen: peripheral blood. The receptor set was obtained from a woman aged 40 to 50 with acute or convalescent COVID-19.

The chain uses TRBV28 and TRBJ2-3; the match to TRBD2 covers 12 bases. The CDR3 has 15 residues. From germline, CDR1 is MDHEN and CDR2 SYDVKM. V shed 4 bases and J 10 bases; nucleotides not matched to a gene: 9. As DNA, the CDR3 is TGTGCCAGCAGTTCCTTTCTAGCGGGGGGGACGGCGCAGTATTTT. Translation gives CASSSFLAGGTAQYF.

The rearrangement links TRBV10-1 to TRBJ1-1; D might be TRBD1 (5 bases). The germline gives CDR1 WNHNN, CDR2 SYGVQD (reference sequence). The length of the CDR3 is 11 residues. Deletions cut 6 bases from V and 7 bases from J, with 9 bases between. In nucleotides, the CDR3 is TGCGCCAGCAGGGAAAGGGGTGAAGCTTTCTTT. Translation: CASRERGEAFF.

This rearrangement joins TRBV2 to TRBJ2-4; D remains unclear. This CDR3 is built from 13 residues. V was cut by 2 bases and J by 5 bases, with 7 bases left in between. CDR1 SNHLY and CDR2 FYNNEI come from the germline V gene. CDR3 coding DNA: TGTGCCAGCAGTGAACCTAACGAAAACATTCAGTACTTC. It specifies CASSEPNENIQYF.

The chain combines TRBV9 with TRBJ1-4, with 10 bases fitting TRBD1. V trimming: 2 bases; J trimming: 7 bases; junction bases outside the gene matches: 14. This CDR3 is 18 amino acids long. Germline CDR1 reads SGDLS; CDR2 reads YYNGEE. The CDR3 loop reads CASSVSGTGVLGPEKLFF. Written as DNA, the CDR3 is TGTGCCAGCAGCGTGTCCGGGACAGGGGTGCTCGGGCCTGAAAAACTGTTTTTT.

The genes are TRBV16 and TRBJ2-4; D is unresolved. CDR1 and CDR2 from the germline V gene are KGHSY and FQNENV. With 1 base removed from V and 4 bases from J, the gap between germline ends came to 8 bases. This CDR3 region has 14 residues. The CDR3 DNA sequence: TGTGCCAGCAGCCAATACGGCGGTAAAAACATTCAGTACTTC. Residues: CASSQYGGKNIQYF.

The rearrangement links TRBV29-1 to TRBJ2-2; TRBD1 might be the D (5 bases). The CDR3 is 14 residues long. CDR1 SQVTM and CDR2 ANQGSEA come from the germline V gene. V lost 1 base to trimming and J lost 1 base, with 7 bases between them. The CDR3 DNA is TGCAGCGTTGAAGGCGACAGGAACACCGGGGAGCTGTTTTTT. Translated: CSVEGDRNTGELFF.

This chain joins TRBV6-5 and TRBJ1-2; possible D gene TRBD1, 5 bases. The CDR3 is 12 amino acids. The V gene lost 6 bases and the J gene lost 5 bases, with 10 bases spanning the gap. CDR1 and CDR2 from the germline V gene are MNHEY and SVGAGI. CDR3 region: CASRWGRYGYTF. CDR3 coding DNA: TGTGCCAGCAGGTGGGGGAGGTATGGCTACACCTTC.

A single count supports this clone. The chain has TRBV7-2 and TRBJ2-2, with D possibly TRBD2 on 6 matching bases. Per germline, CDR1 SGHTA and CDR2 FQGNSA. V shed 0 bases and J shed 4 bases, with 12 bases lying between them. This CDR3 contains 16 residues. The CDR3 DNA is TGTGCCAGCAGCTTAGCCTTTGGGGGGTTCACCGGGGAGCTGTTTTTT. It yields the protein CASSLAFGGFTGELFF. Variable domain in full (rest from reference TRBV7-2 and TRBJ2-2): GAGVSQSPSNKVTEKGKDVELRCDPISGHTALYWYRQSLGQGLEFLIYFQGNSAPDKSGLPSDRFSAERTGGSVSTLTIQRTQQEDSAVYLCASSLAFGGFTGELFFGEGSRLTVL.

The J gene is TRBJ2-1, the V gene TRBV4-2, with 7 bases matching TRBD1. The CDR3 loop spans 16 amino acids. V was clipped by 4 bases and J by 1 base; unmatched bases: 7. Germline-derived CDR1 and CDR2 are LGHNA and YNFKEQ. Written as DNA, the CDR3 is TGTGCCAGCAGCCTCTCAGCAGGGGGTTCCTACAATGAGCAGTTCTTC. Translating it yields CASSLSAGGSYNEQFF.

This chain uses TRBV27 with TRBJ1-5; no clear D gene. The CDR3 runs to 15 residues. Germline CDR1 and CDR2: MNHEY and SMNVEV (reference sequence). Deletions cut 6 bases from V and 2 bases from J, with 14 bases between. CDR3 nucleotide sequence: TGTGCCAGCAGCCCTGGAGGGCAGGGCAATCAGCCCCAGCATTTT. Its protein is CASSPGGQGNQPQHF.

The chain carries TRBV7-2 and TRBJ1-5, with 8 bases fitting TRBD1. J was trimmed by 7 bases and V by 1 base; bases with no gene match: 9. Germline loops: CDR1 SGHTA, CDR2 FQGNSA. The CDR3 has 16 amino acids. CDR3 region: CASSLVPGGAQQPQHF. In DNA form, the CDR3 reads TGTGCCAGCAGCTTAGTCCCAGGGGGCGCGCAACAGCCCCAGCATTTT.

The genes are TRBV6-4 and TRBJ2-1, with D maybe TRBD2 (6 bases). From germline, CDR1 is MRHNA and CDR2 SNTAGT. Between the trimmed V and J ends, which lost 4 bases and 7 bases, there was a span of 14 bases. CDR3 length: 14 residues. The CDR3 DNA reads as TGTGCCAGCAGTGGGGAGGCCGTCAGTAATGAGCAGTTCTTC. Its translation is CASSGEAVSNEQFF.

V is TRBV6-6 and J is TRBJ1-1; D perhaps matches TRBD1 (5 bases). The germline gives CDR1 MNHNY, CDR2 SVGAGI (reference sequence). The CDR3 sequence is 14 residues long. V lost 7 bases, J lost 4 bases, and 16 bases lay in between. CDR3 in amino acids: CASTDPGLATEAFF. The CDR3 bases are TGTGCCAGCACGGATCCAGGGCTGGCCACTGAAGCTTTCTTT.